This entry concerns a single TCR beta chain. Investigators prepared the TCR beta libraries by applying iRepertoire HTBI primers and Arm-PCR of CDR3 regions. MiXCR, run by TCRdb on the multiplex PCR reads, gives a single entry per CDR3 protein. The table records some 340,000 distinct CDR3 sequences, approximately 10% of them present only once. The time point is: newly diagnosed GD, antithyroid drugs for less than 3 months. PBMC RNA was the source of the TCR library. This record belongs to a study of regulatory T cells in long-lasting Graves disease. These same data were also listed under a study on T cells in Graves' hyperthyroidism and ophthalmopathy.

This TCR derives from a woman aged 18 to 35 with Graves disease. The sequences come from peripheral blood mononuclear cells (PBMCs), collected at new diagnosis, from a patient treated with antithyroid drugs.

The CDR3 sequence: CASRGQGDVETQYF. The CDR3 DNA reads TGCGCCAGCAGGGGACAGGGGGATGTGGAGACCCAGTACTTC. The J gene is TRBJ2-5, the V gene TRBV5-1, with 11 bases identical to TRBD1. CDR1 SGHRS and CDR2 YFSETQ come from the germline V gene. Unmatched junction bases numbered 5, after V lost 5 bases and J lost 5 bases. The CDR3 contains 14 residues.